This T cell receptor beta chain was recorded in a study of blood T cell repertoires in COVID-19. Study background: In each case, the material was cDNA or gDNA derived from T cells, B-cell-depleted T cells, or PBMCs.

Per the authors' pipeline: From reference gene primer amplification, estimates of nucleated cell counts were derived. Repertoires were generated with immunoSEQ multiplex PCR, while TCRdb's copy carries only in-frame clones and drops some. The V and J calls and clone size come from that table; D and trimming were worked out from the DNA. The profile shows over 100,000 clones, 82% of them singletons. Germline-derived CDR1 and CDR2 are SEHNR and FQNEAQ (reference sequence). The CDR3 has 16 amino acids. V shed 2 bases, J shed 6 bases, and the junction held 4 bases outside the gene matches. The material sequenced was peripheral blood. The V and J genes are TRBV7-9 and TRBJ1-6, with TRBD1 identical over 10 bases. The sequence was collected from a man in his 60s with acute or convalescent COVID-19. CDR3 bases: TGTGCCAGCAGCTTATCCGGACAGGGGGGTAATTCACCCCTCCACTTT. It specifies CASSLSGQGGNSPLHF.